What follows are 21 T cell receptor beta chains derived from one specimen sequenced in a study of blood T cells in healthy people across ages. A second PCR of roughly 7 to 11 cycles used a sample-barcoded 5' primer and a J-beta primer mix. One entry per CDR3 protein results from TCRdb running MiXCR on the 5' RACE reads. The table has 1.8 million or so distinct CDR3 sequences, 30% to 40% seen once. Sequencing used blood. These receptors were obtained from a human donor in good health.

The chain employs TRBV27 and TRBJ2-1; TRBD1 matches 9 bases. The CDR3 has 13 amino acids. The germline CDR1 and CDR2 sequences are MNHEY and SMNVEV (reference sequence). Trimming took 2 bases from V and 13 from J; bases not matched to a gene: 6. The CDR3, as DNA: TGTGCCAGCAGTTTAAGCGGGACAGGGAGTCAGTTCTTC. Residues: CASSLSGTGSQFF.

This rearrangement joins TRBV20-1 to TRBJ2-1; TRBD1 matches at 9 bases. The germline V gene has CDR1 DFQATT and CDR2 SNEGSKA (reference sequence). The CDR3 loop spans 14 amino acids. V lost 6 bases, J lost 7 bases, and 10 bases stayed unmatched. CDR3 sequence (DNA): TGCAGTGCCCCGGACAGGGGCTCCATTAATGAGCAGTTCTTC. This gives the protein CSAPDRGSINEQFF.

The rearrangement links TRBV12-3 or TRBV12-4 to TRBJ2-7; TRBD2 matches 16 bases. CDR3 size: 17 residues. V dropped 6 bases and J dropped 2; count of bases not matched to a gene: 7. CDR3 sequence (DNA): TGTGCCAGCAGCGGGACTAGCGGGGGGGCACGGACCTACGAGCAGTACTTC. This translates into CASSGTSGGARTYEQYF.

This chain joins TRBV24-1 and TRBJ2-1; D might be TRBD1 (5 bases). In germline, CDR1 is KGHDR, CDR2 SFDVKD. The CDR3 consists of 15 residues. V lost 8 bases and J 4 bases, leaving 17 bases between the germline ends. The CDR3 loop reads CATKLMDILYNEQFF. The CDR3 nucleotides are TGTGCCACCAAACTGATGGACATCTTATACAATGAGCAGTTCTTC.

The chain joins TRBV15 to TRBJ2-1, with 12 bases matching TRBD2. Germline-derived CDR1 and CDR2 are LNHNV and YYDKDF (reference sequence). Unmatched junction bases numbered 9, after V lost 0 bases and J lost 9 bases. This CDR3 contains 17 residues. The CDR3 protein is CATSRDVWTSGEVEQFF. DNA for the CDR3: TGTGCCACCAGCAGAGACGTTTGGACTAGCGGGGAAGTTGAGCAGTTCTTC.

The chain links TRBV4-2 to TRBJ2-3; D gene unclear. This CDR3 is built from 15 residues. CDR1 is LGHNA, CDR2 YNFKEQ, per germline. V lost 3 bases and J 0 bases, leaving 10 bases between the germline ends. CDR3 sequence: CASSHPISSTDTQYF. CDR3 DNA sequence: TGTGCCAGCAGCCACCCGATTAGTAGCACAGATACGCAGTATTTT.

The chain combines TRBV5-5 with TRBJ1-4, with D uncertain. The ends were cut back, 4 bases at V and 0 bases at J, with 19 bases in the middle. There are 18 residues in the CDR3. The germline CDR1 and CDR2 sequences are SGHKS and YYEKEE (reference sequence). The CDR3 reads CASSTSEGTGSTNEKLFF. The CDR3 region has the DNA TGTGCCAGCAGCACGTCGGAGGGTACGGGCTCAACTAATGAAAAACTGTTTTTT.

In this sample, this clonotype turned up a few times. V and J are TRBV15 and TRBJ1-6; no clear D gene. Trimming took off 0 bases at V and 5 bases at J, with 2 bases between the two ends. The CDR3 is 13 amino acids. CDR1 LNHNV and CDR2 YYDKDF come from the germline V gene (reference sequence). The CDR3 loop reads CATSRDHNSPLHF. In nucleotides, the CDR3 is TGTGCCACCAGCAGAGATCATAATTCACCCCTCCACTTT.

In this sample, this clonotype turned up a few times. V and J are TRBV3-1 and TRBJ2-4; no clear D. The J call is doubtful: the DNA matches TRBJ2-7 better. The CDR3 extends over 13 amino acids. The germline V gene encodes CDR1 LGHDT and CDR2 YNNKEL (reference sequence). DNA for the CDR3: TGTGCCAGCAGCCGCGACCCACTTGACGAGCAGTACTTC. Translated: CASSRDPLDEQYF.

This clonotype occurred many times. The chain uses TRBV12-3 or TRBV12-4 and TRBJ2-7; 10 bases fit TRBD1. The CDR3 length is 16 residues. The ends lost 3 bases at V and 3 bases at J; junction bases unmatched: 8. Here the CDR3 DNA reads TGTGCCAGCAGTTTTCAGGGACAGGGGTTAGACTACGAGCAGTACTTC. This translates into CASSFQGQGLDYEQYF.

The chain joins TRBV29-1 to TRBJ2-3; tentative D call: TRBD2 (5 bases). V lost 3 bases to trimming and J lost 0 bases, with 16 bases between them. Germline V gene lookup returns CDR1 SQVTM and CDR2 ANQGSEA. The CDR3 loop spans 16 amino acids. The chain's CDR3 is CSVDLTRATSTDTQYF. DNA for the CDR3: TGCAGCGTTGACCTCACGCGGGCCACTAGCACAGATACGCAGTATTTT.

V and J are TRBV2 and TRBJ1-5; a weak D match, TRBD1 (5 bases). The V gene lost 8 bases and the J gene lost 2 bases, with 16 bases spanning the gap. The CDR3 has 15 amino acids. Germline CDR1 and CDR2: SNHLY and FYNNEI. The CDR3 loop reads CASGEDSAGNQPQHF. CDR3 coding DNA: TGTGCCAGCGGGGAAGACAGCGCCGGCAATCAGCCCCAGCATTTT.

CDR3 nucleotide sequence: TGTGCCAGCAGCTTAACAGGGACAACACCGGCCTACGAGCAGTACTTC. Its translation: CASSLTGTTPAYEQYF. The chain employs TRBV7-3 and TRBJ2-7; D is perhaps TRBD1 (6 bases). The CDR3 covers 16 residues. Germline V gene lookup returns CDR1 SGHTA and CDR2 FQGTGA. The V end lost 0 bases, the J end lost 2 bases, and 14 bases lay between the germline ends.

The CDR3 here is CAISVGGPTDTQYF. DNA for the CDR3: TGTGCCATCAGTGTCGGGGGGCCAACAGATACGCAGTATTTT. The rearrangement links TRBV10-3 to TRBJ2-3; weak D call: TRBD2 (7 bases). This CDR3 comprises 14 residues. V was shortened by 4 bases and J by 3 bases, with 11 bases between the two germline ends. Germline assignment: CDR1 ENHRY and CDR2 SYGVKD.

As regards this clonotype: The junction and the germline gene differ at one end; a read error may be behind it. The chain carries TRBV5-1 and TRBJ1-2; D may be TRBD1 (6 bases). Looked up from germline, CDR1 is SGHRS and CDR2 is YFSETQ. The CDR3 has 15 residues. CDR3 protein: CASTPRTGANYGHTF. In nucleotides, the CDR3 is TGCGCCAGCACCCCCCGGACGGGGGCTAACTATGGCCACACCTTC.

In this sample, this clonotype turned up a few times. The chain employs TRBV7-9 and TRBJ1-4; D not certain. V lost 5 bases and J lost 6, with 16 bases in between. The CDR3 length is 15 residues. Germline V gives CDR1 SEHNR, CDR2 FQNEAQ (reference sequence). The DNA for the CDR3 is TGTGCCAGCAGCCCCCGGGGTGGCTTGGATGAAAAACTGTTTTTT. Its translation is CASSPRGGLDEKLFF.

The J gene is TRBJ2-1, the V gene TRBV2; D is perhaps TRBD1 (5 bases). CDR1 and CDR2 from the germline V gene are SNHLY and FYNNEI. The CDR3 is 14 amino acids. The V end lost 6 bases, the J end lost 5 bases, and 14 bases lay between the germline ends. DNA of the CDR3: TGTGCCAGCAGACGCCAAGACAGCCACAATGAGCAGTTCTTC. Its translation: CASRRQDSHNEQFF.

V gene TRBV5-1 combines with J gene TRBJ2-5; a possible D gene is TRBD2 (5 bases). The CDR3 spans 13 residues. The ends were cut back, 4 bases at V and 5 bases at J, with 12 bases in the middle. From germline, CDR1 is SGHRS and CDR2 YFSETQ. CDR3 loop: CASSPTSVETQYF. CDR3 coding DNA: TGCGCCAGCAGCCCCACTAGTGTGGAGACCCAGTACTTC.

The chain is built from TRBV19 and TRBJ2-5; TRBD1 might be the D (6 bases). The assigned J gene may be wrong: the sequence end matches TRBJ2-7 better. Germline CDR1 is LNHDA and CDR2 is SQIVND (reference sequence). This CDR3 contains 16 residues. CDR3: CASSTPFRDNPYEQYF. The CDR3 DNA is TGTGCCAGTAGTACCCCATTCCGGGACAATCCCTACGAGCAGTACTTC.

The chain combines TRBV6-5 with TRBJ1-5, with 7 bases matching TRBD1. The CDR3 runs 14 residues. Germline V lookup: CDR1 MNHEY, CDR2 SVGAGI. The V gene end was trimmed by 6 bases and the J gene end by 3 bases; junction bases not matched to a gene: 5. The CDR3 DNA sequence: TGTGCCAGCAGCCCCGACAGGGACAATCAGCCCCAGCATTTT. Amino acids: CASSPDRDNQPQHF.

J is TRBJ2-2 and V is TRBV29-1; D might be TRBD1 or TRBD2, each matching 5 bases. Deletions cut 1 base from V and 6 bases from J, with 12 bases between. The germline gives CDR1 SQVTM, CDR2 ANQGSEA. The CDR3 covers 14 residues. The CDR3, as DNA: TGCAGCGTTGAAGGTCCCATGGGGGCCGGGGAGCTGTTTTTT. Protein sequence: CSVEGPMGAGELFF.